Sequencing of this TCR beta chain was carried out in a study of Ad26.COV2.S vaccination and SARS-CoV-2 variants (dated by TCRdb to about 2021). As for the study more broadly: Donors in the vaccine arm were drawn from COV1001, a multicentre, randomized, double-blind, placebo-controlled phase I-IIa trial testing Ad26.COV2.S in healthy adults. TCRbeta repertoire sequencing served as the tool for gauging how specific and how broad the SARS-CoV-2-reactive T cell receptors were following Ad26.COV2.S vaccination. Investigators did not know the trial group allocation while performing experiments and assessing outcomes. Ad26.COV2.S was administered intramuscularly at 5 x 10^10 or 1 x 10^11 viral particles, either as a single shot or as two shots given 56 days apart. Trial participants were randomized into five groups of five, in which low-dose or high-dose Ad26.COV2.S was given once or twice, or placebo was given on both occasions. A total of 32 samples were included in the TCR-sequenced set, comprising roughly 19 Ad26.COV2.S vaccine recipients, 5 placebo recipients and 8 SARS-CoV-2 convalescent individuals. General study outcomes and caveats: Vaccine and placebo recipients had comparable non-spike TCR breadth, which fits with the vaccine containing only spike. Spike-specific TCR breadth was higher in Ad26.COV2.S recipients than in placebo recipients (P = 0.0014). The study was not powered for comparison of responses between vaccine doses or regimens. After vaccination, substantial breadth of spike-specific CD8+ and CD4+ T cell responses was reported. It was noted by the authors that total T cell responses may have been underestimated by the TCR breadth and depth analyses.

Note on this clone: Which antigen it targets is not known. Base-call qualities are not available, and no considerably larger clone is one nucleotide away.

According to the study, the label for this sample's treatment or condition signals: 15 to 20 received Ad26.COV2.S at low or high dose, single or two shots; about five received placebo; per-sample allocation not given. Repertoires of vaccine and placebo recipients were sequenced from samples taken on day 63 after the first injection. Between 29 July and 7 August 2020, Cohort 1b enrolled about 27 adults aged 18-55 years at one site in Boston, USA. Ad26.COV2.S consisted of a replication-incompetent adenovirus type 26 vector by which a prefusion-stabilized SARS-CoV-2 spike protein from the original Wuhan strain was expressed. Taken from cysteine to phenylalanine, the CDR3 has 15 residues. The entry retains the CDR3 DNA only, 45 bases that are in frame from base 1. The CDR1 and CDR2 encoded by the germline V gene are SGDLS and YYNGEE. The junction shows trimming of 1 base on V and 3 bases on J, plus 13 bases between the germline ends.

The immunoSEQ Assay was the method used to sequence TCRbeta CDR3 regions. After extraction, genomic DNA underwent amplification by bias-controlled multiplex PCR, followed by high-throughput sequencing. As for the authors' bioinformatics: Collapsing and filtering of sequences were performed to quantify the absolute abundance of each unique TCRbeta CDR3 region. T cell fraction was estimated by normalization of TCRbeta template counts to usable DNA, with usable DNA being measured through amplification of reference genes present in all nucleated cells. Repertoire TCRs were annotated as SARS-CoV-2-specific when V gene, CDR3 amino acid sequence and J gene were exactly matched to a known reactive TCR set. The reference SARS-CoV-2 TCR set was derived from MIRA and filtered for enrichment in COVID-19-positive ImmuneCODE repertoires, a step that removed public or cross-reactive TCRs. Drawing on the MIRA antigens, annotated TCRs were analysed further at the level of specific ORF or position within ORF. Breadth was defined as annotated unique rearrangements over total unique productive rearrangements; depth was the summed frequency of those rearrangements. Two-sided Wilcoxon rank-sum tests were used to compare TCR breadth between groups. TCRdb took over this immuneACCESS table, retaining in-frame rearrangements with V and J assigned. Such tables are incomplete; in checked studies, under half of the missing clones stem from an unresolved V gene, and the remainder is unexplained. The V and J calls and the clone size are those of that table, but D and trimming were determined from the DNA. This sample gives 440,000 or so clones in total; roughly 88% of them show up just once. The ten most abundant clones make up around 4.2% of the sample.

The clonotype comes from a person between 18 and 60 years old who received the Ad26.COV2.S COVID-19 vaccine or a placebo. The chain is assembled from TRBV9 and TRBJ2-5, with no D gene named confidently. Sequenced material: peripheral blood, taken in a trial of Ad26.COV2.S vaccine versus placebo. At the DNA level, the sequence is TGTGCCAGCAGCGTATATAGTGGCAGAGAAGAGACCCAGTACTTC. This is translated as CASSVYSGREETQYF.